This T cell receptor beta chain is from a study of OX40 agonist ivuxolimab in advanced cancers. Overall study context: Mean age about 60 years, range about 20 to 85; about 81% male. The study's findings and limits: Several nonresponders also turned out to have low normalized T-cell clonal expansion.

For this clone: The antigen remains unidentified.

Per germline, CDR1 LNHNV and CDR2 YYDKDF (reference sequence). This CDR3 contains 10 residues. V lost 8 bases to trimming and J lost 10 bases, with 9 bases between them. Using immunoSEQ multiplex PCR, the repertoire was profiled, and TCRdb retains in-frame clones only, with some absent. This sample carries tens of thousands of clones, 80% to 95% of them seen once, and the ten largest clones take around an eighth. This chain connects TRBV15 to TRBJ2-1, with D tentatively TRBD1 or TRBD2 (5 bases each). This TCR was sampled from an adult with an advanced solid tumor such as melanoma, head and neck, liver or kidney cancer. The source material was CD4+ or CD8+ T cells sorted from blood, sampled in a trial of the OX40 agonist ivuxolimab. DNA of the CDR3: TGTGCCACCGAGGGGAAGGAGCAGTTCTTC. It translates to CATEGKEQFF.